This paragraph reports one T cell receptor (beta chain). This entry belongs to a study of blood T cell repertoires in COVID-19. Overall study: Samples representing acute and convalescent COVID-19 were sourced from the United States, Italy and Spain. T cells, B-cell-depleted T cells, or PBMCs supplied cDNA or gDNA.

TCRdb keeps only in-frame clones here, not all; method: immunoSEQ multiplex PCR. The sample holds roughly 250,000 clones, 79% seen once. The CDR3 spans 15 residues. Trimming removed 2 bases at V and 4 bases at J, with 14 bases between. Germline assignment: CDR1 LNHDA and CDR2 SQIVND (reference sequence). Input material: peripheral blood. The sequence came from a woman aged 40 to 50 with active or convalescent COVID-19. The chain joins TRBV19 to TRBJ2-5, with TRBD2 as a possible D gene (6 bases). DNA of the CDR3: TGTGCCAGTAGTATATTCGGGGGTCAGACAGAGACCCAGTACTTC. Translating it yields CASSIFGGQTETQYF.